The source of this TCR beta chain is a study of cytomegalovirus exposure and HLA in healthy donors. Regarding the study as a whole: In vitro testing confirmed three CMV-associated chains as specific for CMV antigens.

Of note for this clone: Antigen specificity is unknown.

V lost 4 bases to trimming and J lost 2 bases; unmatched junction nucleotides: 5. Germline lookup yields CDR1 SGHNT and CDR2 YYREEE (reference sequence). The CDR3 length is 15 residues. Vbeta (60) and Jbeta (13) primers were used in the PCR. The table came from immunoSEQ multiplex PCR; TCRdb's copy has only in-frame clones and leaves some out. The sample holds 130,000 or so clones; approximately 88% are singletons and the top ten take around 0.51%. The chain uses TRBV5-4 and TRBJ2-3; the match to TRBD2 covers 9 bases. The sequencing sample was made of PBMCs. The TCR originated in a woman in her forties in good health and CMV-seronegative. CDR3 nucleotide sequence: TGTGCCAGCAGCCCATTAGCGGGAGCCACAGATACGCAGTATTTT. Translating it yields CASSPLAGATDTQYF.